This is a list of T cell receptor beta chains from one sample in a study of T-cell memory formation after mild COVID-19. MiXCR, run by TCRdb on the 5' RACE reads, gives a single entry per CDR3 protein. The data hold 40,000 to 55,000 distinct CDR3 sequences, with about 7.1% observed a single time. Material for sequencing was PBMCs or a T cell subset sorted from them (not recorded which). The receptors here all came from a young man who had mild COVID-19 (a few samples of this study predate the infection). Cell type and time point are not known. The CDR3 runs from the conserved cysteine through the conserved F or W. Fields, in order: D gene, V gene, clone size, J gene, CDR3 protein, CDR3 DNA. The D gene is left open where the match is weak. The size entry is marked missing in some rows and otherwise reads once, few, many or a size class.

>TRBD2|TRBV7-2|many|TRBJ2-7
CASTLGGGNSYEQYF
TGTGCCAGCACCCTCGGCGGGGGGAACTCCTACGAGCAGTACTTC
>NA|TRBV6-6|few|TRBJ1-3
CASSPRTSGNTIYF
TGTGCCAGCAGCCCGAGGACTTCTGGAAACACCATATATTTT
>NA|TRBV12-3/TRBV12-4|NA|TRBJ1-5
CASSFSGFSNQPQHF
TGTGCCAGCAGTTTCTCCGGATTCTCTAATCAGCCCCAGCATTTT
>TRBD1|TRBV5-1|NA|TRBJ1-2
CASSLEQGMDGYTF
TGCGCCAGCAGCTTGGAACAGGGGATGGATGGCTACACCTTC
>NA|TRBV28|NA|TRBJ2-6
CASSYPWATGANVLTF
TGTGCCAGCAGTTATCCCTGGGCGACTGGGGCCAACGTCCTGACTTTC
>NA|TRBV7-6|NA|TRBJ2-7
CASSPDTGVWEQYF
TGTGCCAGCAGCCCGGACACGGGAGTGTGGGAGCAGTACTTC
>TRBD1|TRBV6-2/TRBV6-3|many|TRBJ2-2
CASRHLRLDRGNTGELFF
TGTGCCAGCAGACACCTCCGTTTGGACAGGGGAAACACCGGGGAGCTGTTTTTT
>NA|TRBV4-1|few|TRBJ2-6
CASSQVGSRGGKGANVLTF
TGCGCCAGCAGCCAAGTGGGGTCCAGGGGAGGGAAGGGGGCCAACGTCCTGACTTTC
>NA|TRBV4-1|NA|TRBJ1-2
CASSQEWSNRVGGYTF
TGCGCCAGCAGCCAAGAATGGTCAAACAGGGTTGGCGGCTACACCTTC
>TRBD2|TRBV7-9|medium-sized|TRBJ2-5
CASSSGLEGTQYF
TGTGCCAGCAGCTCGGGACTAGAAGGGACCCAGTACTTC
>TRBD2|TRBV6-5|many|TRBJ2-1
CASRLGLAANEQFF
TGTGCCAGCAGACTGGGACTAGCGGCCAATGAGCAGTTCTTC
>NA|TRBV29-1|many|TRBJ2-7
CSVGQGSYEQYF
TGCAGCGTTGGCCAAGGATCCTACGAGCAGTACTTC
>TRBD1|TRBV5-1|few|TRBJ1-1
CASSGRTGANTEAFF
TGCGCCAGCAGCGGAAGAACAGGGGCCAACACTGAAGCTTTCTTT
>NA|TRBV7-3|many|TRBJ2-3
CASSSGPIDTQYF
TGTGCCAGCAGCTCCGGACCCATAGATACGCAGTATTTT
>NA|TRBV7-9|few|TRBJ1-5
CASSLGPGGNQPQHF
TGTGCCAGCAGCTTGGGGCCCGGGGGTAATCAGCCCCAGCATTTT
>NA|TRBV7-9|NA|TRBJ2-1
CASSLAQGAYNEQFF
TGTGCCAGCAGCTTAGCACAGGGAGCCTACAATGAGCAGTTCTTC
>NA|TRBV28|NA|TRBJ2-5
CASKLSTAQETQYF
TGTGCCAGCAAATTATCGACAGCTCAAGAGACCCAGTACTTC
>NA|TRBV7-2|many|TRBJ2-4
CASSLVDAGNIQYF
TGTGCCAGCAGCTTAGTTGACGCTGGAAACATTCAGTACTTC
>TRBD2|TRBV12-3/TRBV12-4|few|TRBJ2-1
CASRRAGGPMYEQFF
TGTGCCAGCAGACGAGCGGGGGGGCCCATGTATGAGCAGTTCTTC
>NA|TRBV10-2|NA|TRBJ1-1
CASRERAGDGEAFF
TGCGCCAGCAGAGAACGCGCGGGGGACGGTGAAGCTTTCTTT
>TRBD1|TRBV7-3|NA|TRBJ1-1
CASRETGGSSEAFF
TGTGCCAGCAGAGAAACAGGGGGCTCATCTGAAGCTTTCTTT
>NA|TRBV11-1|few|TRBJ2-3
CASSLGLLDTQYF
TGTGCCAGCAGCTTGGGTTTGTTAGATACGCAGTATTTT
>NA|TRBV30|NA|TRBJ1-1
CAGDREMNTEAFF
TGTGCCGGGGACCGAGAAATGAACACTGAAGCTTTCTTT
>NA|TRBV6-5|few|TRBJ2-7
CASSYSMGMSYEQYF
TGTGCCAGCAGTTACTCGATGGGGATGTCCTACGAGCAGTACTTC
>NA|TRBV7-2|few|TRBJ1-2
CASSLVGEGYTF
TGTGCCAGCAGCTTGGTGGGGGAGGGCTACACCTTC
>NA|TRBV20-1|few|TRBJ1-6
CSARDGRRASYNSPLHF
TGCAGTGCTAGAGACGGCCGGAGAGCCTCCTATAATTCACCCCTCCACTTT
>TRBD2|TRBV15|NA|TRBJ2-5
CATSRGGAQETQYF
TGTGCCACCAGCAGGGGAGGGGCCCAAGAGACCCAGTACTTC
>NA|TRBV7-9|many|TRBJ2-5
CASSLGTARYQETQYF
TGTGCCAGCAGCCTGGGAACAGCACGGTACCAAGAGACCCAGTACTTC
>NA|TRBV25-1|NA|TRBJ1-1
CASSEVSREEAFF
TGTGCCAGCAGTGAAGTCAGCCGTGAAGAAGCTTTCTTT
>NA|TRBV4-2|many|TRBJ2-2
CASSQEVPGELFF
TGTGCCAGCAGCCAGGAAGTTCCCGGGGAGCTGTTTTTT
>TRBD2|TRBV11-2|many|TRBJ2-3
CASTPRRLAGFDTQYF
TGTGCCAGCACCCCGAGGCGACTAGCGGGGTTTGATACGCAGTATTTT
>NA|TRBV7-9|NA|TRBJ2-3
CASSLAGRNRDTQYF
TGTGCCAGCAGCTTAGCGGGGAGGAATAGGGATACGCAGTATTTT
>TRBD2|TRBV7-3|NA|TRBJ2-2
CASSLLAGTAGELFF
TGTGCCAGCAGCCTCCTAGCGGGGACGGCCGGGGAGCTGTTTTTT
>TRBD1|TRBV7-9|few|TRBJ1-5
CASSFGTGSSQPQHF
TGTGCCAGCAGCTTCGGGACAGGGAGTTCCCAGCCCCAGCATTTT
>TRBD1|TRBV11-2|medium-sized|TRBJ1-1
CASSSPGGTARNTEAFF
TGTGCCAGCAGCTCCCCAGGGGGTACGGCAAGGAACACTGAAGCTTTCTTT
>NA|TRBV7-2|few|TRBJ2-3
CASRPLSTDTQYF
TGTGCCAGCAGGCCCCTTAGCACAGATACGCAGTATTTT
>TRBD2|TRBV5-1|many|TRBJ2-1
CASSFGTSGYNEQFF
TGCGCCAGCAGCTTCGGGACTAGCGGGTACAATGAGCAGTTCTTC
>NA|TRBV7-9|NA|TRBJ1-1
CASCWDNTEAFF
TGTGCCAGTTGCTGGGACAACACTGAAGCTTTCTTT
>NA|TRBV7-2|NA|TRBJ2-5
CASSRPAGLGTQYF
TGTGCCAGCAGCCGCCCGGCCGGCCTTGGAACCCAGTACTTC
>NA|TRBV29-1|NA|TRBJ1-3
CSVGGEGTIYF
TGCAGCGTTGGAGGGGAAGGAACCATATATTTT
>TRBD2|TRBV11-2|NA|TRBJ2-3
CASSPSGGATDTQYF
TGTGCCAGCAGCCCTAGCGGGGGGGCGACAGATACGCAGTATTTT
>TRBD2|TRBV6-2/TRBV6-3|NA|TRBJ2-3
CASGSAGEGEDTQYF
TGTGCCAGCGGTTCAGCGGGGGAGGGGGAAGATACGCAGTATTTT
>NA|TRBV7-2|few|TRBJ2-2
CASRPTRATGELFF
TGTGCCAGCAGGCCCACGCGGGCCACCGGGGAGCTGTTTTTT
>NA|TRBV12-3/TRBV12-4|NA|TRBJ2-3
CASSLFLSTTDTQYF
TGTGCCAGCAGTTTATTTCTCTCGACCACAGATACGCAGTATTTT
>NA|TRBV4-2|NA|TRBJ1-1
CASSQEGKAFF
TGTGCCAGCAGCCAAGAAGGGAAAGCTTTCTTT
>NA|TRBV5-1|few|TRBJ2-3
CASSSTDPRTDTQYF
TGCGCCAGCAGCTCCACCGACCCTAGGACCGATACGCAGTATTTT
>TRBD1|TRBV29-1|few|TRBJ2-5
CSVFGQGGETQYF
TGCAGCGTTTTCGGACAGGGTGGAGAGACCCAGTACTTC
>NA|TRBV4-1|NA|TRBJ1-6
CASSRGESSYNSPLHF
TGCGCCAGCAGCCGAGGGGAGAGCTCCTATAATTCACCCCTCCACTTT
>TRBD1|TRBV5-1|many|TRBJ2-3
CASSAGTGGDTQYF
TGCGCCAGCAGCGCCGGGACAGGGGGAGATACGCAGTATTTT
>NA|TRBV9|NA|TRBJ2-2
CASSPGGLAAGGELFF
TGTGCCAGCAGCCCTGGGGGGCTAGCGGCTGGGGGGGAGCTGTTTTTT
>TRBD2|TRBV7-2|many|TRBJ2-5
CASSLIRGGKTQYF
TGTGCCAGCAGCTTAATTCGGGGGGGGAAGACCCAGTACTTC
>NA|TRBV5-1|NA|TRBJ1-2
CASSLVVGGAYGYTF
TGCGCCAGCAGCTTGGTGGTCGGGGGTGCATATGGCTACACCTTC
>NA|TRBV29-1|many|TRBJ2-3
CSVAGSLMNTQYF
TGCAGCGTGGCCGGGTCCCTCATGAATACGCAGTATTTT
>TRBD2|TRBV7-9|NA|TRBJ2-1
CASSILGGNDNEQFF
TGTGCCAGCAGCATTCTCGGGGGGAACGACAATGAGCAGTTCTTC
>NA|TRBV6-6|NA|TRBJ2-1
CASSQDQTGQFF
TGTGCCAGCAGTCAAGACCAAACGGGGCAGTTCTTC
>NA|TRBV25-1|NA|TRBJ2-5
CAGTAGGSVTQYF
TGTGCCGGTACCGCGGGTGGCTCGGTGACCCAGTACTTC
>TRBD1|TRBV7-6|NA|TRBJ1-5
CASSWDSDQPQHF
TGTGCCAGCAGCTGGGACAGCGATCAGCCCCAGCATTTT
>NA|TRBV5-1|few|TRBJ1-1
CASSFGVSGEAFF
TGCGCCAGCAGCTTTGGGGTTTCGGGCGAAGCTTTCTTT
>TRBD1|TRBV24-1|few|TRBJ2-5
CATSGTGGETQYF
TGTGCCACCAGTGGGACAGGCGGGGAGACCCAGTACTTC
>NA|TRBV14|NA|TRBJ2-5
CASSQDSIYLKETQYF
TGTGCCAGCAGCCAAGATAGCATCTACCTGAAGGAGACCCAGTACTTC